The 14 T cell receptor beta chains in this list originate from one sample, sequenced in a study of T cell changes during pregnancy in multiple sclerosis. Produced via immunoSEQ multiplex PCR; TCRdb's table is partial and in-frame only. Here the sample spans tens of thousands of clones, more than 85% being singletons. Here the sequenced sample was peripheral blood, taken before pregnancy. These receptors all stem from a female donor with multiple sclerosis, enrolled in a pregnancy study.

The gene calls are TRBV27 and TRBJ2-1; 7 bases map to TRBD1. Germline-derived CDR1 and CDR2 are MNHEY and SMNVEV (reference sequence). V lost 6 bases, J lost 11 bases, and 19 bases stayed unmatched. The CDR3 has 16 residues. The DNA of the CDR3 is TGTGCCAGCAGACTCTCGACAGGGTGGACATGGGACAAGCAGTTCTTC. Protein: CASRLSTGWTWDKQFF.

The chain is built from TRBV5-1 and TRBJ1-1; D gene uncertain. CDR3 size: 14 residues. Per the germline V gene, CDR1 is SGHRS and CDR2 is YFSETQ. V was cut by 2 bases and J by 1 base, with 9 bases left in between. CDR3 region: CASSFSSSNTEAFF. The CDR3 DNA reads as TGCGCCAGCAGCTTTAGCAGTTCGAACACTGAAGCTTTCTTT.

The V gene is TRBV7-9, the J gene TRBJ2-5, with D perhaps TRBD2 (6 bases). The CDR3 covers 14 residues. Trimming cost V 3 bases and J 5 bases, with 13 bases left between them. Germline CDR1 SEHNR, CDR2 FQNEAQ (reference sequence). The CDR3 here is CASSFLAGTETQYF. CDR3 nucleotides: TGTGCCAGCAGCTTTTTGGCGGGAACGGAGACCCAGTACTTC.

The chain recombines TRBV29-1 with TRBJ2-1; 11 positions match TRBD1. The germline V gene encodes CDR1 SQVTM and CDR2 ANQGSEA. The CDR3 is made up of 15 amino acids. The ends lost 2 bases at V and 3 bases at J; junction bases unmatched: 3. CDR3 protein: CSVERTGGGYNEQFF. Written as DNA, the CDR3 is TGCAGCGTTGAACGGACAGGGGGCGGCTACAATGAGCAGTTCTTC.

This chain links TRBV7-9 with TRBJ2-7; 7 bases map to TRBD1. Trimming cost V 4 bases and J 1 base; bases outside gene matches: 10. The CDR3 sequence is 16 residues long. Germline values: CDR1 SEHNR, CDR2 FQNEAQ (reference sequence). The CDR3 is CASSSLDRVGSYEQYF. The CDR3 bases are TGTGCCAGCAGCTCACTTGACAGGGTGGGGTCCTACGAGCAGTACTTC.

V is TRBV10-3 and J is TRBJ2-7, with 7 bases that match TRBD2. The CDR3 is made up of 14 amino acids. In germline, CDR1 is ENHRY, CDR2 SYGVKD. The junction had 13 bases not matched to a gene; V was cut back by 11 bases and J by 3 bases. The chain's CDR3 is CAHGMGGVGYEQYF. The CDR3 nucleotides read TGTGCCCACGGGATGGGGGGGGTCGGCTACGAGCAGTACTTC.

The rearrangement uses TRBV7-8 and TRBJ2-3, with D tentatively TRBD1 (5 bases). Germline V lookup: CDR1 SGHVS, CDR2 FQNEAQ. CDR3 length equals 16 residues. V was cut by 1 base and J by 4 bases, with 15 bases left in between. CDR3 nucleotides: TGTGCCAGCAGCTTAGAGGGGTTTCTGGTCCCAGATACGCAGTATTTT. This codes for CASSLEGFLVPDTQYF.

This rearrangement joins TRBV7-2 to TRBJ2-3; a weak D match, TRBD2 (6 bases). The germline V gene has CDR1 SGHTA and CDR2 FQGNSA. Trimming cost V 5 bases and J 7 bases, with 22 bases left between them. The CDR3 is 16 amino acids. The CDR3 DNA reads TGTGCCAGCAGCCCCCAGGTGGGGGGAAGCGGACATACGCAGTATTTT. Its translation: CASSPQVGGSGHTQYF.

The chain recombines TRBV7-9 with TRBJ2-7, with TRBD1 as a possible D gene (5 bases). The V and J ends lost 1 base and 6 bases respectively, with 10 bases between them. The CDR3 is 13 residues long. In germline, CDR1 is SEHNR, CDR2 FQNEAQ (reference sequence). CDR3 bases: TGTGCCAGCAGCTTAGGGTTGACAGTCGAGCAGTACTTC. Encoded protein: CASSLGLTVEQYF.

The chain employs TRBV2 and TRBJ1-5, with D maybe TRBD1 (6 bases). CDR1 is SNHLY, CDR2 FYNNEI, per germline. This CDR3 comprises 12 residues. V lost 8 bases, J lost 3 bases, and 8 bases lay in between. The CDR3 reads CASGQNNQPQHF. CDR3 coding DNA: TGTGCCAGCGGACAGAACAATCAGCCCCAGCATTTT.

The gene calls are TRBV18 and TRBJ1-1; the D gene is possibly TRBD1 (5 bases). The length of the CDR3 is 14 residues. V was pared by 2 bases and J by 6 bases, with 13 bases between. Per germline, CDR1 KGHSH and CDR2 LQKENI. CDR3 sequence: CASSPSQRGPEAFF. CDR3 in DNA: TGTGCCAGCTCACCATCCCAAAGGGGTCCTGAAGCTTTCTTT. The full variable domain, rest sourced from reference TRBV18 and TRBJ1-1, is NAGVMQNPRHLVRRRGQEARLRCSPMKGHSHVYWYRQLPEEGLKFMVYLQKENIIDESGMPKERFSAEFPKEGPSILRIQQVVRGDSAAYFCASSPSQRGPEAFFGQGTRLTVV.

The chain's CDR3 is CSFYTGQEDMNTEAFF. CDR3 in DNA: TGCAGCTTTTACACGGGACAGGAAGACATGAACACTGAAGCTTTCTTT. The V call is TRBV29-1, the J call TRBJ1-1; 8 bases fit TRBD1. The CDR3 runs to 16 residues. Germline V gene lookup returns CDR1 SQVTM and CDR2 ANQGSEA. The junction had 14 bases not matched to a gene; V was cut back by 8 bases and J by 0 bases.

This clone has a single count. The V gene is TRBV19, the J gene TRBJ2-1; D is undetermined. The CDR3 length is 15 residues. V shed 5 bases and J shed 2 bases, with 13 bases lying between them. CDR1 and CDR2 (germline): LNHDA, SQIVND (reference sequence). CDR3 sequence (DNA): TGTGCCAGTAGTTATGGCACCAATACCTACAATGAGCAGTTCTTC. Residues: CASSYGTNTYNEQFF.

The rearrangement joins TRBV7-7 to TRBJ2-7, with 9 bases that match TRBD1. V shed 5 bases, J shed 4 bases, and the junction held 9 bases outside the gene matches. The CDR3 spans 15 residues. CDR1 and CDR2 from the germline V gene are SSHAT and FNYEAQ (reference sequence). The CDR3 loop is CASSLSGTGRYEQYF. The CDR3, as DNA: TGTGCCAGCAGCCTGTCCGGGACAGGGCGATACGAGCAGTACTTC.